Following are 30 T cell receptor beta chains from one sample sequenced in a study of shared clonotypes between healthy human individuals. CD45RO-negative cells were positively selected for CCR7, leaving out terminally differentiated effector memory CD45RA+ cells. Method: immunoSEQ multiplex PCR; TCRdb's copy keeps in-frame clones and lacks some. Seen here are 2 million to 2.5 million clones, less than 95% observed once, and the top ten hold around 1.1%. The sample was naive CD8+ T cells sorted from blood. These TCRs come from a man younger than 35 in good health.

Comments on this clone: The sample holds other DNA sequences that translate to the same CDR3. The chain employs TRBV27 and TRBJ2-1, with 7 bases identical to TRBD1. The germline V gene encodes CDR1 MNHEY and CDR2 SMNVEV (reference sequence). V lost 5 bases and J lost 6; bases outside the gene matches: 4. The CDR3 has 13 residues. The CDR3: CASSPGTVNEQFF. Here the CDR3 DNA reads TGTGCCAGCAGTCCAGGGACAGTCAATGAGCAGTTCTTC.

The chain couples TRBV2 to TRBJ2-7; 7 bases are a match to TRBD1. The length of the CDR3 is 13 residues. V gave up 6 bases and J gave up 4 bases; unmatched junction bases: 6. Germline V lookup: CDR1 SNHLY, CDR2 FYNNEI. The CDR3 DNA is TGTGCCAGCAGCGAGGGGGCGCGGTACGAGCAGTACTTC. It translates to CASSEGARYEQYF. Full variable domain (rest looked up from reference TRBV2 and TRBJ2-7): EPEVTQTPSHQVTQMGQEVILRCVPISNHLYFYWYRQILGQKVEFLVSFYNNEISEKSEIFDDQFSVERPDGSNFTLKIRSTKLEDSAMYFCASSEGARYEQYFGPGTRLTVT.

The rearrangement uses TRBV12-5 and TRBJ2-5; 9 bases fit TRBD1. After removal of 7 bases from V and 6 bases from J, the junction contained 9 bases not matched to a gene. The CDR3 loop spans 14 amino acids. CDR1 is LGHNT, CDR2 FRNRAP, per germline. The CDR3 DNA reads TGTGCTAGTGCCTCAACAGGGGGCGAAAAGACCCAGTACTTC. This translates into CASASTGGEKTQYF.

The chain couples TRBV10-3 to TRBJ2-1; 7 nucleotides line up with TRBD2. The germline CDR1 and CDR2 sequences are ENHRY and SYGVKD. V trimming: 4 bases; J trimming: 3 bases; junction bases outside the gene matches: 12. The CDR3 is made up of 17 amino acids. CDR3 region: CAISGQRSAGYYNEQFF. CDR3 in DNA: TGTGCCATCAGTGGCCAGAGATCAGCGGGATACTACAATGAGCAGTTCTTC.

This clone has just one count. The CDR3 DNA is TGTGCCAGCAGCCCCGGGACAGGGAGGACAGATACGCAGTATTTT. As protein: CASSPGTGRTDTQYF. This chain links TRBV11-3 with TRBJ2-3; TRBD1 matches 9 bases. The CDR3 is 15 residues long. Germline values: CDR1 SGHNT, CDR2 YENEEA. V was pared by 5 bases and J by 3 bases, with 6 bases of the junction left unmatched.

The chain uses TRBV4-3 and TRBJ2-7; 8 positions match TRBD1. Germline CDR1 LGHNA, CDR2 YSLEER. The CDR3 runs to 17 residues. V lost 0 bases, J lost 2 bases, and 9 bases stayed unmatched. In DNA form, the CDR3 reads TGCGCCAGCAGCCAAGATGGGGGACAGGCGATTCCCTACGAGCAGTACTTC. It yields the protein CASSQDGGQAIPYEQYF.

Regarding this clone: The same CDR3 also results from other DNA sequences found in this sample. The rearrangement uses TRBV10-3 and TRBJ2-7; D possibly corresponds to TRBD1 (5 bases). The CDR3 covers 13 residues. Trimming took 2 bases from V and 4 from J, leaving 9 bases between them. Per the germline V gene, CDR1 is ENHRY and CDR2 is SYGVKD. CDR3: CAISEGASYEQYF. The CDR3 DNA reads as TGTGCCATCAGTGAGGGGGCCTCATACGAGCAGTACTTC.

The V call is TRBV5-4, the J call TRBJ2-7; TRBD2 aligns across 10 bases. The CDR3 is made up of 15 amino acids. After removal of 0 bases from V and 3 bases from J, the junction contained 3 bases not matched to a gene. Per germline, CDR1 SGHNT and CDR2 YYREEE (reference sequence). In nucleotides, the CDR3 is TGTGCCAGCAGCTTGGGGGCTAGCGGGGGCTACGAGCAGTACTTC. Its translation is CASSLGASGGYEQYF.

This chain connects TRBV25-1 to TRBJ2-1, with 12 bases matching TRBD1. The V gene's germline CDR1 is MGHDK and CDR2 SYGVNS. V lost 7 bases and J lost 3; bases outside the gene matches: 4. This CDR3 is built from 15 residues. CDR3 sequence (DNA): TGTGCCAGCACGGGGACAGGGGGCATCTACAATGAGCAGTTCTTC. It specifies CASTGTGGIYNEQFF.

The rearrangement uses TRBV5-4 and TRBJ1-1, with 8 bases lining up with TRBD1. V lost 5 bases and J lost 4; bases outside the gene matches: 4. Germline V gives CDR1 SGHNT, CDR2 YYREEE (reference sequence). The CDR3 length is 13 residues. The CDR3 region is CASRTGVSTEAFF. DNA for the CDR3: TGTGCCAGCAGGACAGGGGTCAGCACTGAAGCTTTCTTT.

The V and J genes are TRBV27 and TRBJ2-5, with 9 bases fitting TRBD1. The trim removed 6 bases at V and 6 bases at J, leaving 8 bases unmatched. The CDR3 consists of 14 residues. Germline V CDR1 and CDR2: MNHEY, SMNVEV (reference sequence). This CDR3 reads CASSLDRGGKTQYF. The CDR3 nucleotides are TGTGCCAGCAGCCTCGACAGGGGGGGAAAGACCCAGTACTTC.

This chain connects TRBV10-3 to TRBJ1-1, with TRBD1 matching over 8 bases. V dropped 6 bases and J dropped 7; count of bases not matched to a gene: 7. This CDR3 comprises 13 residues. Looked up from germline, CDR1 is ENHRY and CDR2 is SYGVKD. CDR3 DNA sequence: TGTGCCATCAGGGTGGACAGGGAAATTGAAGCTTTCTTT. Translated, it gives CAIRVDREIEAFF.

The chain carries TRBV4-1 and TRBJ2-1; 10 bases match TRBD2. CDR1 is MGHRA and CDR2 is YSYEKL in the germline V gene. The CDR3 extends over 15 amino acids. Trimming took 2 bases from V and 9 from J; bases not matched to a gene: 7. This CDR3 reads CASSQSLAGELEQFF. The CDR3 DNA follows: TGCGCCAGCAGCCAAAGTCTAGCGGGAGAACTTGAGCAGTTCTTC.

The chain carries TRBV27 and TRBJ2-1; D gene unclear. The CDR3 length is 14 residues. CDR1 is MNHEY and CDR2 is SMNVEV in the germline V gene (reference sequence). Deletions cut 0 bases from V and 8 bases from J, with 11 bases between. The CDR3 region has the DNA TGTGCCAGCAGTTTATCGTGGCAGGTCTATGAGCAGTTCTTC. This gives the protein CASSLSWQVYEQFF.

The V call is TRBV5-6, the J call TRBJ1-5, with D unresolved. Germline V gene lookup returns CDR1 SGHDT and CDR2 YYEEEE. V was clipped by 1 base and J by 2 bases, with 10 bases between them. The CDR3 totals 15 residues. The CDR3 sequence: CASSLNGLGNQPQHF. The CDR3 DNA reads TGTGCCAGCAGCTTGAACGGGTTGGGCAATCAGCCCCAGCATTTT.

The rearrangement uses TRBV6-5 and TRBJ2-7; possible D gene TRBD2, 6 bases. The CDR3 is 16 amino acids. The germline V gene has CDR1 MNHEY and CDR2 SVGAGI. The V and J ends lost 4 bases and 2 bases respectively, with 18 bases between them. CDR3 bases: TGTGCCAGCAGTTGGCGGAGGGAAACACTGGCCTACGAGCAGTACTTC. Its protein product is CASSWRRETLAYEQYF.

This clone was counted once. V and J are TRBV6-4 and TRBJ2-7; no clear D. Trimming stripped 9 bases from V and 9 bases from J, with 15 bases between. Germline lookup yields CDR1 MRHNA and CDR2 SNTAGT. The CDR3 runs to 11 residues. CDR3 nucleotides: TGTGCCAGGGCCCCTAGGACCCGGCAGTACTTC. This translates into CARAPRTRQYF.

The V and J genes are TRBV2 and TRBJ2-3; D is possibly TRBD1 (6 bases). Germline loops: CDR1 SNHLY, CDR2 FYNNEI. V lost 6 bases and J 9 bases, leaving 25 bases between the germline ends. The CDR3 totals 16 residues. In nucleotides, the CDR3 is TGTGCCAGCAGATGGGTTCTGGACCTGGGGGCAGTGACGCAGTATTTT. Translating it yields CASRWVLDLGAVTQYF.

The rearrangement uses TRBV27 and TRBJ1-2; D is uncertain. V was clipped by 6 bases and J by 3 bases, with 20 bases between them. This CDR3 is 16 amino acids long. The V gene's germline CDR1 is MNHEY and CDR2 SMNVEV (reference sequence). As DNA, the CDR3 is TGTGCCAGCAGCGATTTAGGAGGGAGAGTTGACTATGGCTACACCTTC. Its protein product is CASSDLGGRVDYGYTF.

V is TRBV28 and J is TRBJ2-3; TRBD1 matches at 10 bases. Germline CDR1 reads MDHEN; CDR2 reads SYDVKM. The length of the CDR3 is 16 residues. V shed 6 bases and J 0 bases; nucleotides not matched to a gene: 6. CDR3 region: CASSGQGVFSTDTQYF. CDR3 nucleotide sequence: TGTGCCAGCAGCGGACAGGGGGTTTTCAGCACAGATACGCAGTATTTT.

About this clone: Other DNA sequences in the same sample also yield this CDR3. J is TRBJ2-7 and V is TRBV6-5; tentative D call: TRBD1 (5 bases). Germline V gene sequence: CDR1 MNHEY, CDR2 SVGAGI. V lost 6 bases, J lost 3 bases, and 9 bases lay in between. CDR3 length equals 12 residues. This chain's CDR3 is CASRGDSYEQYF. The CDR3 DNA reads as TGTGCCAGCAGGGGCGACAGCTACGAGCAGTACTTC.

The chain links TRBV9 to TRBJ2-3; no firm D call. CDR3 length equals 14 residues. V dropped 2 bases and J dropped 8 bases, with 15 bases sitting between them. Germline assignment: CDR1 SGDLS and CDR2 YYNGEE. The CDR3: CASSVALVDGTQYF. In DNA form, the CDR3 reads TGTGCCAGCAGCGTTGCTCTCGTGGACGGTACGCAGTATTTT.

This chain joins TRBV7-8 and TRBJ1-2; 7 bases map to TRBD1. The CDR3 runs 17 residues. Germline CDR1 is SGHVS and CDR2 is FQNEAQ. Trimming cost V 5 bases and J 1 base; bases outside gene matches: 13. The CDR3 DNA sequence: TGTGCCAGCAGCCAGGACCGGCAGGGACAGCATAACTATGGCTACACCTTC. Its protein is CASSQDRQGQHNYGYTF.

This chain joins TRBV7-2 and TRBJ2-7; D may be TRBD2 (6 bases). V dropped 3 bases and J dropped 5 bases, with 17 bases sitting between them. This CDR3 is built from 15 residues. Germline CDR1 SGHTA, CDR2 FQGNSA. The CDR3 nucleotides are TGTGCCAGCAGCTTGGACTATTCGCAAGGGGACGAGCAGTACTTC. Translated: CASSLDYSQGDEQYF.

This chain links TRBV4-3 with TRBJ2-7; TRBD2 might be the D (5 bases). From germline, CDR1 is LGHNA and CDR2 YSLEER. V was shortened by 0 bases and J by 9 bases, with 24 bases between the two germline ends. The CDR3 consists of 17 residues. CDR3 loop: CASSQDNEGPLRIVQYF. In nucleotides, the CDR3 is TGCGCCAGCAGCCAAGATAACGAGGGTCCCCTTCGAATAGTGCAGTACTTC.

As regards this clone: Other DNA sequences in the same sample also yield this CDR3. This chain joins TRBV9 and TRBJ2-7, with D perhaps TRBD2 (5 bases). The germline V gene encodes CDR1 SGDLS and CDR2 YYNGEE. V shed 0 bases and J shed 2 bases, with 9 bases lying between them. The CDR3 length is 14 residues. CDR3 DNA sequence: TGTGCCAGCAGCGTAGGGCTAGCCACCTACGAGCAGTACTTC. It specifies CASSVGLATYEQYF.

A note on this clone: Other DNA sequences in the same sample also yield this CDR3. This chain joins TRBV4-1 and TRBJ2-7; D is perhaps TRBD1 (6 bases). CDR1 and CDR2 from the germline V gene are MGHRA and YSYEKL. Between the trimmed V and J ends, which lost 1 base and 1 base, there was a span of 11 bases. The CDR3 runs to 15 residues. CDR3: CASSQVQGISYEQYF. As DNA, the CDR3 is TGCGCCAGCAGCCAAGTGCAGGGGATATCCTACGAGCAGTACTTC.

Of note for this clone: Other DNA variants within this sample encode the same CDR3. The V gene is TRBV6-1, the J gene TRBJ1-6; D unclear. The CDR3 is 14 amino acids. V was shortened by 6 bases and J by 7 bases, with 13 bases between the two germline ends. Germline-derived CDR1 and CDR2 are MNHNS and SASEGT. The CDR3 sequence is CASRQGLGNSPLHF. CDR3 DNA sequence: TGTGCCAGCAGACAAGGGCTGGGGAATTCACCCCTCCACTTT.

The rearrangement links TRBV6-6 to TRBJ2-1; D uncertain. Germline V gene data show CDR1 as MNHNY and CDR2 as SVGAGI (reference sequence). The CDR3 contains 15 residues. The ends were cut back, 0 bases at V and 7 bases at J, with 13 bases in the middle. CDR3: CASSYSPGGENEQFF. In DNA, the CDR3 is TGTGCCAGCAGTTACTCCCCAGGTGGGGAAAATGAGCAGTTCTTC.

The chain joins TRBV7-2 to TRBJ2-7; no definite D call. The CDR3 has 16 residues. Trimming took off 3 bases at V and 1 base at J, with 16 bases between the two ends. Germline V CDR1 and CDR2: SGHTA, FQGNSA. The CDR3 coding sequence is TGTGCCAGCAGCTTCAAGCGTCACAGCTATTCCTACGAGCAGTACTTC. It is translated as CASSFKRHSYSYEQYF.